This entry lists 22 T cell receptor beta chains sequenced from one sample in a study of T cell responses to AZD1222 COVID-19 vaccine. TCRdb's table, derived via immunoSEQ multiplex PCR, lists solely in-frame clones and lacks some. The sample shows about 180,000 clones, nearly 95% of them seen only once. Here the sequenced sample was peripheral blood, taken 28 days after the second AZD1222 dose. The source of these receptors is an adult who received the AZD1222 COVID-19 vaccine.

The rearrangement uses TRBV10-2 and TRBJ2-5, with D tentatively TRBD1 or TRBD2 (5 bases each). Germline CDR1 and CDR2: WSHSY and SAAADI. CDR3 length: 12 amino acids. V lost 6 bases to trimming and J lost 7 bases, with 12 bases between them. CDR3 sequence: CASSEGPGTQYF. CDR3 coding DNA: TGCGCCAGCAGCGAGGGACCGGGGACCCAGTACTTC.

The rearrangement uses TRBV21-1 and TRBJ1-2; the listed D gene, TRBD1, was not tested against the DNA. TRBV21-1 is a known pseudogene. This CDR3 region has 15 residues. The CDR3 bases are TGTGCCAGCAGCAATTCATGGACAGGGGGCGTTGGCTACACCTTC. Its translation is CASSNSWTGGVGYTF.

The chain uses TRBV7-3 and TRBJ2-1; no reliable D call. Germline V gene data show CDR1 as SGHTA and CDR2 as FQGTGA. The CDR3 loop spans 14 amino acids. Trimming stripped 5 bases from V and 0 bases from J, with 8 bases between. The CDR3 nucleotides are TGTGCCAGCAGCCCCGCCGGCTCCTACAATGAGCAGTTCTTC. Translating gives CASSPAGSYNEQFF.

V and J are TRBV21-1 and TRBJ1-5; the table calls TRBD1, which could not be checked here. TRBV21-1 is a pseudogene segment. This CDR3 comprises 15 residues. Written as DNA, the CDR3 is TGTGCCAGCAGCAAACTACACAGGCCCACGTCGACCCAGCATTTT. It translates to CASSKLHRPTSTQHF.

The V gene is TRBV2, the J gene TRBJ1-4, with D possibly TRBD1 on 5 matching bases. Trimming cost V 8 bases and J 2 bases, with 21 bases left between them. Germline CDR1 is SNHLY and CDR2 is FYNNEI. The CDR3 covers 17 residues. CDR3 in amino acids: CASVGAAGLWTNEKLFF. For the CDR3, the DNA is TGTGCCAGCGTTGGGGCGGCAGGCCTGTGGACTAATGAAAAACTGTTTTTT.

V and J are TRBV24-1 and TRBJ2-3; 8 bases agree with TRBD2. Trimming at V came to 7 bases and at J to 8 bases, leaving 10 bases not matched to a gene. The germline CDR1 and CDR2 sequences are KGHDR and SFDVKD. This CDR3 is 14 amino acids long. For the CDR3, the DNA is TGTGCCACCAGGGATGGCGGGAGGCCCCCTACGCAGTATTTT. Translated: CATRDGGRPPTQYF.

The CDR3 region is CASSGKYGYTF. The CDR3, as DNA: TGTGCCAGCAGTGGAAAGTATGGCTACACCTTC. The chain uses TRBV28 and TRBJ1-2; D not resolved. Germline CDR1 MDHEN, CDR2 SYDVKM. The germline V and J ends were trimmed by 5 bases and 5 bases, with 6 bases remaining between them. This CDR3 spans 11 amino acids.

The chain has TRBV15 and TRBJ2-7; D ambiguous. The CDR3 is 14 residues long. Trimming cost V 1 base and J 2 bases, with 9 bases left between them. Germline V gives CDR1 LNHNV, CDR2 YYDKDF (reference sequence). For the CDR3, the DNA is TGTGCCACCAGCAGAGTGGGCCAAACCTACGAGCAGTACTTC. It encodes CATSRVGQTYEQYF. Using reference TRBV15 and TRBJ2-7 for the parts outside the CDR3, the full variable domain is DAMVIQNPRYQVTQFGKPVTLSCSQTLNHNVMYWYQQKSSQAPKLLFHYYDKDFNNEADTPDNFQSRRPNTSFCFLDIRSPGLGDTAMYLCATSRVGQTYEQYFGPGTRLTVT.

V and J are TRBV7-7 and TRBJ2-1; TRBD2 matches 15 bases. Germline V gene lookup returns CDR1 SSHAT and CDR2 FNYEAQ (reference sequence). This CDR3 is built from 16 residues. V trimming: 4 bases; J trimming: 4 bases; junction bases outside the gene matches: 2. In DNA form, the CDR3 reads TGTGCCAGCAGCTCCGGGACTAGCGGGGGGTACAATGAGCAGTTCTTC. This codes for CASSSGTSGGYNEQFF.

This chain joins TRBV2 and TRBJ1-2; D unresolved. The CDR3 is 14 amino acids. Trimming left V 5 bases short and J 2 bases short, with 12 bases between. Per germline, CDR1 SNHLY and CDR2 FYNNEI. In nucleotides, the CDR3 is TGTGCCAGCAGTTCGGTAGGGAGGAACTATGGCTACACCTTC. Residues: CASSSVGRNYGYTF.

The chain has TRBV7-9 and TRBJ1-5; D gene unclear. Germline V lookup: CDR1 SEHNR, CDR2 FQNEAQ (reference sequence). Trimming removed 5 bases from V and 0 bases from J, with 17 bases in between. CDR3 length equals 17 residues. In DNA form, the CDR3 reads TGTGCCAGCAGCCTCGAAATAGGCGGCTATAGCAATCAGCCCCAGCATTTT. Translated: CASSLEIGGYSNQPQHF.

The chain employs TRBV11-2 and TRBJ1-2; no definite D call. V lost 4 bases and J 5 bases, leaving 17 bases between the germline ends. The CDR3 covers 15 residues. Per germline, CDR1 SGHAT and CDR2 FQNNGV. CDR3 nucleotide sequence: TGTGCCAGCAGCTCATCCCGGCGGGTTGAGTATGGCTACACCTTC. It codes for CASSSSRRVEYGYTF.

The V gene is TRBV7-9, the J gene TRBJ2-5; D uncertain. Trimming removed 5 bases from V and 5 bases from J, with 9 bases in between. The CDR3 loop spans 12 amino acids. The germline CDR1 and CDR2 sequences are SEHNR and FQNEAQ (reference sequence). The CDR3 region has the DNA TGTGCCAGCAGCCTTCAACGTGAGACCCAGTACTTC. Its translation: CASSLQRETQYF.

The CDR3 protein is CASSFSRGRGQPQHF. As DNA, the CDR3 is TGTGCCAGCAGTTTTAGCAGGGGAAGGGGTCAGCCCCAGCATTTT. This rearrangement joins TRBV28 to TRBJ1-5, with a possible D match to TRBD1 (6 bases). Germline loops: CDR1 MDHEN, CDR2 SYDVKM. This CDR3 has 15 residues. The ends were cut back, 3 bases at V and 6 bases at J, with 15 bases in the middle.

This chain connects TRBV19 to TRBJ1-5, with D tentatively TRBD1 (6 bases). The CDR3 contains 18 residues. Germline lookup yields CDR1 LNHDA and CDR2 SQIVND (reference sequence). Deletions cut 10 bases from V and 7 bases from J, with 32 bases between. The CDR3 sequence: CATSKGGRGRVSEQPQHF. Here the CDR3 DNA reads TGTGCCACCTCCAAGGGAGGCAGGGGAAGGGTTTCGGAGCAGCCCCAGCATTTT.

This chain links TRBV27 with TRBJ2-3; 8 nucleotides line up with TRBD1. Germline lookup yields CDR1 MNHEY and CDR2 SMNVEV (reference sequence). CDR3 size: 14 residues. The trim removed 6 bases at V and 2 bases at J, leaving 4 bases unmatched. CDR3 sequence reads: CASSSDRATDTQYF. CDR3 DNA: TGTGCCAGCAGCTCGGACAGGGCCACAGATACGCAGTATTTT.

The gene calls are TRBV30 and TRBJ1-6, with D perhaps matching TRBD1 (5 bases). CDR1 is GTSNPN and CDR2 is SVGIG in the germline V gene (reference sequence). This CDR3 has 14 amino acids. V was shortened by 4 bases and J by 4 bases, with 11 bases between the two germline ends. The CDR3 sequence is CAWNGGLYNSPLHF. DNA for the CDR3: TGTGCCTGGAACGGGGGACTTTATAATTCACCCCTCCACTTT.

This clone has a handful of counts. V gene TRBV28 combines with J gene TRBJ2-3; 8 nucleotides align to TRBD2. This CDR3 comprises 15 residues. Looked up from germline, CDR1 is MDHEN and CDR2 is SYDVKM. J lost 4 bases, V lost 6 bases, and 9 bases had no gene match. As DNA, the CDR3 is TGTGCCAGCAGACCAAGCGGGAGTGGGGCAGATACGCAGTATTTT. Its protein is CASRPSGSGADTQYF.

This sequence joins TRBV4-2 and TRBJ2-1; D call uncertain. Per the germline V gene, CDR1 is LGHNA and CDR2 is YNFKEQ. The CDR3 spans 15 residues. V lost 0 bases to trimming and J lost 8 bases, with 14 bases between them. CDR3 loop: CASSQDSVGVDEQFF. DNA of the CDR3: TGTGCCAGCAGCCAAGACAGTGTTGGGGTCGATGAGCAGTTCTTC.

The chain links TRBV5-1 to TRBJ2-2, with 9 bases that match TRBD2. The J segment lost 6 bases and the V segment lost 4 bases, leaving 10 bases of the junction unmatched. CDR1 and CDR2 (germline): SGHRS, YFSETQ. The CDR3 covers 16 residues. In nucleotides, the CDR3 is TGCGCCAGCAGCCCCGGGGAGTTAGCGGGGGCCGGGGAGCTGTTTTTT. Translation: CASSPGELAGAGELFF.

The rearrangement links TRBV4-1 to TRBJ2-3; tentatively, D is TRBD2 (6 bases). The CDR3 runs to 14 residues. Deletions cut 4 bases from V and 7 bases from J, with 15 bases between. Per the germline V gene, CDR1 is MGHRA and CDR2 is YSYEKL. The CDR3 nucleotides read TGCGCCAGCAGCCCAACGGGAGCCCTAAATACGCAGTATTTT. It is translated as CASSPTGALNTQYF.

The chain joins TRBV6-5 to TRBJ1-3; 7 bases fit TRBD1. Per the germline V gene, CDR1 is MNHEY and CDR2 is SVGAGI. There are 15 residues in the CDR3. J gave up 7 bases and V 7 bases, and 13 bases lay outside the gene matches. Here the CDR3 DNA reads TGTGCCAGCACTACCTGGGGCAGGGGGAGCAACACCATATATTTT. It codes for CASTTWGRGSNTIYF.